The rows below give T cell receptor beta chains drawn from one sample of a study of cytomegalovirus exposure and HLA in healthy donors. Clones were sequenced by immunoSEQ multiplex PCR, and TCRdb holds only the in-frame ones, with some missing. The repertoire consists of tens of thousands of clones, with roughly 70% occurring once and the leading ten covering 4.9%. Sample: PBMCs. These TCRs come from a man in his 60s in good health and CMV-seropositive. Both conserved end residues are part of each CDR3. Fields, in order: J gene, clone size, V gene, D gene, CDR3 DNA, CDR3 protein. A D gene is named only where the DNA matches it firmly. Clone size is given for some rows only: seen once, a few or many times, or a class if the clone is expanded.

J gene: TRBJ2-3; clone size: -; V gene: TRBV2; D gene: TRBD2; CDR3 DNA: TGTGCCAGCAGTGAAGCAGCGACTAGCGGACTAGGCACAGATACGCAGTATTTT; CDR3 protein: CASSEAATSGLGTDTQYF
J gene: TRBJ2-2; clone size: -; V gene: TRBV7-9; D gene: -; CDR3 DNA: TGTGCCAGCAGCCAGGTACGAGCGGCCTACACCGGGGAGCTGTTTTTT; CDR3 protein: CASSQVRAAYTGELFF
J gene: TRBJ1-1; clone size: -; V gene: TRBV6-5; D gene: -; CDR3 DNA: TGTGCCAGCAGTTACGGTGCCGGGGAAACTGAAGCTTTCTTT; CDR3 protein: CASSYGAGETEAFF
J gene: TRBJ2-7; clone size: -; V gene: TRBV14; D gene: TRBD1; CDR3 DNA: TGTGCCAGCAGCCTAAGGACAGGGTTTATCCACGAGCAGTACTTC; CDR3 protein: CASSLRTGFIHEQYF
J gene: TRBJ2-3; clone size: -; V gene: TRBV10-3; D gene: -; CDR3 DNA: TGTGCCATCAGTGAGACCGAGGATACGCAGTATTTT; CDR3 protein: CAISETEDTQYF
J gene: TRBJ2-7; clone size: -; V gene: TRBV2; D gene: TRBD1; CDR3 DNA: TGTGCCAGCCGTCGACAGGGTGGGGAGCAGTACTTC; CDR3 protein: CASRRQGGEQYF
J gene: TRBJ1-2; clone size: -; V gene: TRBV7-8; D gene: TRBD1; CDR3 DNA: TGTGCCAGCAGCTTCTACTACTCAGGGGGAGAGCTGGGGGATGGCTACACCTTC; CDR3 protein: CASSFYYSGGELGDGYTF
J gene: TRBJ2-1; clone size: -; V gene: TRBV7-8; D gene: -; CDR3 DNA: TGTGCCAGCAGCGGTGGGCTAGCTGGGTACAATGAGCAGTTCTTC; CDR3 protein: CASSGGLAGYNEQFF
J gene: TRBJ2-5; clone size: -; V gene: TRBV5-1; D gene: -; CDR3 DNA: TGCGCCAGCAGCGGGACACCTCAAGAGACCCAGTACTTC; CDR3 protein: CASSGTPQETQYF
J gene: TRBJ2-7; clone size: -; V gene: TRBV6-6; D gene: TRBD1; CDR3 DNA: TGTGCCAGCAGCGGTGAGACAGGGTTCAACGAGCAGTACTTC; CDR3 protein: CASSGETGFNEQYF
J gene: TRBJ2-3; clone size: -; V gene: TRBV27; D gene: TRBD2; CDR3 DNA: TGTGCCAGCAGTTTAATCGGGACTAGCGGGGGGCGCACAGATACGCAGTATTTT; CDR3 protein: CASSLIGTSGGRTDTQYF
J gene: TRBJ2-7; clone size: -; V gene: TRBV6-5; D gene: TRBD1; CDR3 DNA: TGTGCCAGCAGTTCCGGGGACAGGGGCTACGAGCAGTACTTC; CDR3 protein: CASSSGDRGYEQYF
J gene: TRBJ2-3; clone size: -; V gene: TRBV10-2; D gene: -; CDR3 DNA: TGCGCCAGCAGCCCGCAGGGGACGGGAGATACGCAGTATTTT; CDR3 protein: CASSPQGTGDTQYF
J gene: TRBJ2-5; clone size: -; V gene: TRBV27; D gene: TRBD2; CDR3 DNA: TGTGCCAGCAGTTTATCGGCTCGGCCTAGCGGGGGGGTAGAGACCCAGTACTTC; CDR3 protein: CASSLSARPSGGVETQYF
J gene: TRBJ2-1; clone size: -; V gene: TRBV18; D gene: TRBD2; CDR3 DNA: TGTGCCAGCTCACCGGGACTAGCGGGGGGGGTTAATGAGCAGTTCTTC; CDR3 protein: CASSPGLAGGVNEQFF
J gene: TRBJ1-5; clone size: -; V gene: TRBV4-3; D gene: -; CDR3 DNA: TGCGCCAGCAGCCAAGCCAGGGGCTCAAGCAATCAGCCCCAGCATTTT; CDR3 protein: CASSQARGSSNQPQHF
J gene: TRBJ2-7; clone size: -; V gene: TRBV30; D gene: -; CDR3 DNA: TGTGCCTGGAACCCGGGGTCCTACGAGCAGTACTTC; CDR3 protein: CAWNPGSYEQYF
J gene: TRBJ2-5; clone size: -; V gene: TRBV5-1; D gene: -; CDR3 DNA: TGCGCCAGCAGTTCTATGAACGGGAACCAAGAGACCCAGTACTTC; CDR3 protein: CASSSMNGNQETQYF
J gene: TRBJ2-2; clone size: -; V gene: TRBV6-5; D gene: -; CDR3 DNA: TGTGCCAGCCGTAAGGGGACACTTAACACCGGGGAGCTGTTTTTT; CDR3 protein: CASRKGTLNTGELFF
J gene: TRBJ2-7; clone size: -; V gene: TRBV4-2; D gene: TRBD2; CDR3 DNA: TGTGCCAGCAGCCAAGGGAGCGGGGGGGCCTACGAGCAGTACTTC; CDR3 protein: CASSQGSGGAYEQYF
J gene: TRBJ2-7; clone size: -; V gene: TRBV30; D gene: TRBD1; CDR3 DNA: TGTGCCTGGAGTGTCGGGACAGGGGATCTCTACGAGCAGTACTTC; CDR3 protein: CAWSVGTGDLYEQYF
J gene: TRBJ2-3; clone size: -; V gene: TRBV6-5; D gene: TRBD1; CDR3 DNA: TGTGCCAGCAGTAAATCCGGGACAGGGGCAGATACGCAGTATTTT; CDR3 protein: CASSKSGTGADTQYF
J gene: TRBJ2-1; clone size: few; V gene: TRBV5-3; D gene: -; CDR3 DNA: TGTGCCAGAAGCTTGGCGTGTTGGAGGTTCTTC; CDR3 protein: CARSLACWRFF
J gene: TRBJ2-5; clone size: -; V gene: TRBV7-9; D gene: -; CDR3 DNA: TGTGCCAGCAGCTTAGCTTTTAGTGGGCCCCAAGAGACCCAGTACTTC; CDR3 protein: CASSLAFSGPQETQYF
J gene: TRBJ2-5; clone size: once; V gene: TRBV6-1; D gene: -; CDR3 DNA: TGTGCCAGCAGTGACTCTAGGGAGACCCAGTACTTC; CDR3 protein: CASSDSRETQYF
J gene: TRBJ1-2; clone size: -; V gene: TRBV2; D gene: -; CDR3 DNA: TGTGCCGGGAACACGGGGACTCCGGGATGTGGCTACACCTTC; CDR3 protein: CAGNTGTPGCGYTF
J gene: TRBJ2-1; clone size: -; V gene: TRBV4-1; D gene: TRBD2; CDR3 DNA: TGCGCCAGCAGCCAAGTGAGGCGGGAGAGCTCCTACAATGAGCAGTTCTTC; CDR3 protein: CASSQVRRESSYNEQFF
J gene: TRBJ2-1; clone size: -; V gene: TRBV7-3; D gene: TRBD1; CDR3 DNA: TGTGCCAGCAGCCTCGACAGGGCCAATGAGCAGTTCTTC; CDR3 protein: CASSLDRANEQFF
J gene: TRBJ2-3; clone size: -; V gene: TRBV6-6; D gene: TRBD1; CDR3 DNA: TGTGCCAGCAGGGGCGGACAGGGTTCGGATACGCAGTATTTT; CDR3 protein: CASRGGQGSDTQYF
J gene: TRBJ2-3; clone size: -; V gene: TRBV10-1; D gene: -; CDR3 DNA: TGCGCCAGTAGTGAGAGGCTAGAGGCAGATACGCAGTATTTT; CDR3 protein: CASSERLEADTQYF
J gene: TRBJ2-2; clone size: -; V gene: TRBV19; D gene: TRBD1; CDR3 DNA: TGTGCCAGTAGTCCGGGGACAGGTGGGGTCGGGGAGCTGTTTTTT; CDR3 protein: CASSPGTGGVGELFF
J gene: TRBJ2-2; clone size: -; V gene: TRBV28; D gene: -; CDR3 DNA: TGTGCCAGCAGCGGACGGAGGGACTACACCGGGGAGCTGTTTTTT; CDR3 protein: CASSGRRDYTGELFF
J gene: TRBJ2-7; clone size: -; V gene: TRBV19; D gene: TRBD1; CDR3 DNA: TGTGCCAGTAGCCAGACAGGGAATACCTACGAGCAGTACTTC; CDR3 protein: CASSQTGNTYEQYF
J gene: TRBJ2-3; clone size: -; V gene: TRBV19; D gene: -; CDR3 DNA: TGTGCCAGTAGTATGGGTAGCCCCAGCACAGATACGCAGTATTTT; CDR3 protein: CASSMGSPSTDTQYF
J gene: TRBJ2-3; clone size: few; V gene: TRBV5-1; D gene: TRBD2; CDR3 DNA: TGCGCCAGCAGCTTGGGCCTAACACTAGCGGGGGGCACAGATACGCAGTATTTT; CDR3 protein: CASSLGLTLAGGTDTQYF
J gene: TRBJ2-3; clone size: -; V gene: TRBV29-1; D gene: -; CDR3 DNA: TGCAGCGTTGTGGAGGGTTCAGATACGCAGTATTTT; CDR3 protein: CSVVEGSDTQYF
J gene: TRBJ2-1; clone size: -; V gene: TRBV7-3; D gene: -; CDR3 DNA: TGTGCCAGCAGCCCTACAGGGAGGGGGGGCAGTGAGCAGTTCTTC; CDR3 protein: CASSPTGRGGSEQFF
J gene: TRBJ2-7; clone size: few; V gene: TRBV6-6; D gene: TRBD1; CDR3 DNA: TGTGCCAGCAGTTACCCGGACAGGGGGATCTACGAGCAGTACTTC; CDR3 protein: CASSYPDRGIYEQYF
J gene: TRBJ1-1; clone size: -; V gene: TRBV9; D gene: -; CDR3 DNA: TGTGCCAGCAGCCCGACTTTGACAGGTGAAGCTTTCTTT; CDR3 protein: CASSPTLTGEAFF
J gene: TRBJ2-5; clone size: -; V gene: TRBV9; D gene: TRBD2; CDR3 DNA: TGTGCCAGCAGCGTAGCGGGGGGACGTCAAGAGACCCAGTACTTC; CDR3 protein: CASSVAGGRQETQYF
J gene: TRBJ2-7; clone size: -; V gene: TRBV7-5; D gene: -; CDR3 DNA: TGTGCCAGACCCCGACAGTTTGGCCCCCCCCCGATAAATTACGAGCAGTACTTC; CDR3 protein: CARPRQFGPPPINYEQYF
J gene: TRBJ2-7; clone size: -; V gene: TRBV7-9; D gene: -; CDR3 DNA: TGTTCCAGCAGCTCGACAGTGGCCTACGAGCAGTACTTC; CDR3 protein: CSSSSTVAYEQYF